The 13 T cell receptor beta chains listed next were all sequenced from one sample in a study of glioma-infiltrating T cells. Amplification of TCR alpha and beta CDR3 regions from RNA used iRepertoire nested multiplex PCR. Using its own MiXCR run on the multiplex PCR reads, TCRdb lists one record per CDR3 protein. The sample lists more than 350,000 distinct CDR3 sequences, 41% occurring once. Material for sequencing was glioma tissue, nonneoplastic brain tissue, or PBMCs (not recorded which). The receptors here all came from a human donor with low-grade glioma or glioblastoma, undergoing nonglioma brain surgery, or in good health (not recorded which).

Notes on this clonotype: Being one base from a much bigger clone, this may be a read error. The J gene is TRBJ2-1, the V gene TRBV28, with 10 positions matching TRBD2. The J segment lost 3 bases and the V segment lost 6 bases, leaving 5 bases of the junction unmatched. The length of the CDR3 is 15 residues. Germline lookup yields CDR1 MDHEN and CDR2 SYDVKM. CDR3 in amino acids: CASRLASGSYNEQFF. CDR3 DNA sequence: TGTGCCAGCAGACTGGCTAGCGGGAGCTACAATGAGCAGTTCTTC.

The genes are TRBV19 and TRBJ2-7; perhaps TRBD1 as D (6 bases). There are 13 residues in the CDR3. Germline values: CDR1 LNHDA, CDR2 SQIVND (reference sequence). V gave up 5 bases and J gave up 2 bases, with 10 bases separating them. The CDR3 is CASSFGQPYEQYF. The CDR3, as DNA: TGTGCCAGTAGTTTCGGACAGCCCTACGAGCAGTACTTC.

In this sample, this clonotype turned up a few times. The chain recombines TRBV20-1 with TRBJ2-7; unclear D gene. V was shortened by 1 base and J by 0 bases, with 7 bases between the two germline ends. This CDR3 has 13 amino acids. Germline V gene lookup returns CDR1 DFQATT and CDR2 SNEGSKA (reference sequence). The CDR3 DNA is TGCAGTGCTAGAGCGGGCAACTCCTACGAGCAGTACTTC. Translation: CSARAGNSYEQYF.

J is TRBJ2-3 and V is TRBV7-3; D is uncertain. Germline V gene data show CDR1 as SGHTA and CDR2 as FQGTGA. V lost 5 bases and J 6 bases, leaving 12 bases between the germline ends. The CDR3 length is 13 residues. CDR3 region: CASSTTAEDTQYF. The CDR3 DNA reads as TGTGCCAGCAGCACCACAGCTGAGGATACGCAGTATTTT.

This clonotype showed up many times. The chain employs TRBV20-1 and TRBJ2-7, with TRBD2 matching over 10 bases. Per the germline V gene, CDR1 is DFQATT and CDR2 is SNEGSKA (reference sequence). V trimming: 4 bases; J trimming: 3 bases; junction bases outside the gene matches: 6. The CDR3 has 14 residues. The CDR3 DNA follows: TGCAGTGCTAAAGGACTAGCGGAGATCTACGAGCAGTACTTC. It is translated as CSAKGLAEIYEQYF.

On this clonotype: A clone one base away is much larger, so this may be a read error. Likely a read error: the CDR3 ends without its conserved phenylalanine or tryptophan. The rearrangement joins TRBV28 to TRBJ1-6; D unresolved. This CDR3 has 16 amino acids. The germline gives CDR1 MDHEN, CDR2 SYDVKM. The germline V and J ends were trimmed by 4 bases and 7 bases, with 17 bases remaining between them. CDR3 coding DNA: TGTGCCAGCAGTTCCCCGGGCAGGCAGACAAATTCACCCCTCCACCTT. Translated, it gives CASSSPGRQTNSPLHL.

A remark on this clonotype: This could be a read error, since a much larger clone is one nucleotide away. V and J are TRBV27 and TRBJ1-1; no firm D call. V was clipped by 4 bases and J by 9 bases, with 18 bases between them. Germline assignment: CDR1 MNHEY and CDR2 SMNVEV (reference sequence). The CDR3 is 14 residues long. The CDR3 sequence: CASSSDGPHRQAFF. CDR3 nucleotide sequence: TGTGCCAGCAGTTCAGACGGACCACACCGACAAGCTTTCTTT.

This sequence joins TRBV3-1 and TRBJ2-7, with 11 bases that match TRBD1. The junction had 4 bases not matched to a gene; V was cut back by 4 bases and J by 2 bases. Germline CDR1 reads LGHDT; CDR2 reads YNNKEL (reference sequence). The length of the CDR3 is 15 residues. The CDR3 DNA sequence: TGTGCCAGCAGCCGAAGGACAGGGGGCCCCTACGAGCAGTACTTC. It encodes CASSRRTGGPYEQYF.

This sequence joins TRBV4-3 and TRBJ2-7; D may be TRBD2 (5 bases). Germline V gene lookup returns CDR1 LGHNA and CDR2 YSLEER. V gave up 0 bases and J gave up 7 bases, with 13 bases separating them. The CDR3 contains 14 residues. CDR3 protein: CASSQDGNRGEQYF. The CDR3 DNA reads as TGCGCCAGCAGCCAAGACGGGAACCGTGGGGAGCAGTACTTC.

This chain links TRBV19 with TRBJ1-2; D gene uncertain. With 7 bases removed from V and 1 base from J, the gap between germline ends came to 13 bases. There are 14 residues in the CDR3. CDR1 and CDR2 (germline): LNHDA, SQIVND (reference sequence). The CDR3 region is CASIKTADNYGYTF. CDR3 nucleotides: TGTGCCAGTATCAAGACGGCAGATAACTATGGCTACACCTTC.

In this sample, this clonotype turned up a few times. Compared with germline, one end of the junction differs, possibly owing to a read error. This rearrangement joins TRBV28 to TRBJ2-5; D ambiguous. CDR1 MDHEN and CDR2 SYDVKM come from the germline V gene. CDR3 length: 13 residues. This CDR3 reads CASSLRYQETQCF. In DNA form, the CDR3 reads TGTGCCAGCAGTTTGAGGTACCAAGAGACCCAGTGCTTC.

The chain employs TRBV20-1 and TRBJ1-2, with D possibly being TRBD1 (5 bases). The CDR3 contains 14 residues. The V gene's germline CDR1 is DFQATT and CDR2 SNEGSKA (reference sequence). Between the trimmed V and J ends, which lost 3 bases and 1 base, there was a span of 12 bases. CDR3 DNA sequence: TGCAGTGCTAGGGGACGGGTACATAACTATGGCTACACCTTC. Its protein product is CSARGRVHNYGYTF.

The rearrangement uses TRBV7-9 and TRBJ2-3; D ambiguous. The CDR3 has 15 residues. CDR1 and CDR2 from the germline V gene are SEHNR and FQNEAQ (reference sequence). The V gene lost 1 base and the J gene lost 2 bases, with 10 bases spanning the gap. The CDR3 is CASSLEGRDTDTQYF. CDR3 DNA: TGTGCCAGCAGCTTAGAGGGCAGAGACACAGATACGCAGTATTTT. Using reference TRBV7-9 and TRBJ2-3 for the parts outside the CDR3, the full variable domain is DTGVSQNPRHKITKRGQNVTFRCDPISEHNRLYWYRQTLGQGPEFLTYFQNEAQLEKSRLLSDRFSAERPKGSFSTLEIQRTEQGDSAMYLCASSLEGRDTDTQYFGPGTRLTVL.